This TCR beta chain emerged from a study of blood T cell repertoires in COVID-19. Germline V CDR1 and CDR2: LGHNA, YNFKEQ. The length of the CDR3 is 16 residues. V was shortened by 1 base and J by 4 bases, with 16 bases between the two germline ends. Profiling relied on immunoSEQ multiplex PCR, and the TCRdb table lists in-frame clones only, not all of them. In the table there are about 200,000 clones, approximately 91% of which are singletons. The sequencing input was peripheral blood. The TCR sequence derives from a man aged 45-65 years with COVID-19, enrolled during active disease. The V gene is TRBV4-2, the J gene TRBJ2-5; possible D gene TRBD1, 6 bases. In nucleotides, the CDR3 is TGTGCCAGCAGCCAAGCACAGGGATCCTCGGGAGAGACCCAGTACTTC. This sequence encodes CASSQAQGSSGETQYF.